This T cell receptor beta chain appears in the sequencing data of a study of CD8+ T cells in alopecia areata. Study-level information: Those treated were given oral tofacitinib at 5 to 10 mg twice daily.

The treatment denotes: oral pan-JAK inhibitor, 5-10 mg twice daily. Both peripheral blood and punch biopsies of lesional scalp skin were obtained from patients who had alopecia areata. PBMCs yielded sorted CD4+ and CD8+ T cells. As the sequencing template, cDNA was produced by extracting RNA and reverse transcribing it. Produced via immunoSEQ multiplex PCR; TCRdb's table is partial and in-frame only. This table has around 300,000 clones, about three fifths appearing once. CDR3 length: 14 residues. CDR1 and CDR2 from the germline V gene are SQVTM and ANQGSEA. The V segment lost 3 bases and the J segment 7 bases; nucleotides outside the gene matches: 10.

This receptor was taken from a human donor with alopecia areata. The J gene is TRBJ1-2, the V gene TRBV29-1; 8 bases agree with TRBD1. Sequencing used CD4+ T cells sorted from blood, obtained at roughly week 53, from a patient treated with tofacitinib. CDR3 amino acids: CSVDRGQGFGGYTF. The CDR3, as DNA: TGCAGCGTTGATCGTGGACAGGGATTTGGTGGCTACACCTTC.